This TCR beta chain was sequenced during a study of blood T cell repertoires in COVID-19. Study details: Some COVID-19 samples were acute and others convalescent; all came from the United States, Italy and Spain. PBMCs, B-cell-depleted T cells, or T cells were the source of the cDNA or gDNA that made up the material.

The CDR3 extends over 15 amino acids. Germline V CDR1 and CDR2: SNHLY, FYNNEI. V was clipped by 7 bases and J by 0 bases, with 12 bases between them. Authors' processing steps: Counts of nucleated cells, estimated from reference gene primer amplification, were obtained. Measured with immunoSEQ multiplex PCR; TCRdb has only the in-frame clones, and not every one. That table supplies the V and J calls and clone size; D and trimming were determined from the DNA. The sample holds about 98,000 clones, 70% to 90% seen once. This clone appeared a single time. This TCR was recovered from a man between 70 and 80 years old with acute or convalescent COVID-19. This chain uses TRBV2 with TRBJ1-4; D is perhaps TRBD1 (6 bases). Sequencing was performed on peripheral blood. CDR3 in DNA: TGTGCCAGCATCGGACAGATTGCAACTAATGAAAAACTGTTTTTT. It specifies CASIGQIATNEKLFF.